The clone carrying this TCR beta chain showed up just once. As yet, its antigen is unknown. This entry belongs to a study of T cell responses to AZD1222 COVID-19 vaccine. Trimming took off 6 bases at V and 2 bases at J, with 13 bases between the two ends. Looked up from germline, CDR1 is MNHEY and CDR2 is SVGAGI. The CDR3 is 14 residues long. This table comes from immunoSEQ multiplex PCR, and its TCRdb copy is limited to in-frame clones, with some not included. This table holds fewer than 200,000 clones, more than 80% found once. Findings and limits, study-wide: Baseline testing showed seropositivity in only a handful of AZD1222 recipients.

The chain joins TRBV6-5 to TRBJ2-5; D may be TRBD1 (5 bases). The source is an adult in good health. Sequenced material: peripheral blood, taken on day 0 of AZD1222 vaccination. The CDR3, as DNA: TGTGCCAGCAGGGGGTCGCAGGGACAAGAGACCCAGTACTTC. Its translation is CASRGSQGQETQYF.